The 11 T cell receptor beta chains in this list originate from one sample, sequenced in a study of T cell repertoires in cytomegalovirus infection (dated by TCRdb to about 2019). These reads were obtained on an Illumina HiSeq 1500. TCRdb cleaned the public reads at Q25 with fastp, built clones with MiXCR and kept in-frame beta chains. Every CDR3 protein is listed once, alongside the most common genes and DNA of its rows. The sample table shows more than 650,000 distinct CDR3 sequences, and approximately 40% are seen once. The ten biggest clones cover 2.5% to 3.5% of the sample. Sequenced sample: PBMCs. These TCRs come from a human donor in good health (CMV status not recorded). Some clones in this sample may be carry-over from other donors' samples.

The chain combines TRBV19 with TRBJ1-1; weak D call: TRBD1 (6 bases). The CDR3 has 14 residues. Germline V gene data show CDR1 as LNHDA and CDR2 as SQIVND (reference sequence). V lost 8 bases and J lost 3, with 16 bases in between. The CDR3 DNA reads as TGTGCCAGTCGTCCGGGGGGCCTGGACACTGAAGCTTTCTTT. Translation: CASRPGGLDTEAFF.

The chain carries TRBV20-1 and TRBJ2-3; TRBD2 matches 8 bases. Trimming removed 6 bases from V and 2 bases from J; junction bases left unmatched: 13. Germline CDR1 is DFQATT and CDR2 is SNEGSKA (reference sequence). This CDR3 contains 16 residues. CDR3 bases: TGCAGTGCAGACGAATATAGCGGGGCCCACACAGATACGCAGTATTTT. Amino acids: CSADEYSGAHTDTQYF.

This clonotype has a handful of counts. V is TRBV11-2 and J is TRBJ2-2; D call uncertain. CDR3 size: 17 residues. CDR1 is SGHAT and CDR2 is FQNNGV in the germline V gene. Trimming took off 3 bases at V and 2 bases at J, with 16 bases between the two ends. CDR3 residues: CASSLWQSRANTGELFF. The DNA of the CDR3 is TGTGCCAGCAGCTTGTGGCAGAGCCGGGCCAACACCGGGGAGCTGTTTTTT. Supplemented by reference TRBV11-2 and TRBJ2-2, the full variable domain reads EAGVAQSPRYKIIEKRQSVAFWCNPISGHATLYWYQQILGQGPKLLIQFQNNGVVDDSQLPKDRFSAERLKGVDSTLKIQPAKLEDSAVYLCASSLWQSRANTGELFFGEGSRLTVL.

This clonotype was counted ten times or more. The chain uses TRBV6-6 and TRBJ1-3; D is unresolved. Trimming pared 2 bases from V and 2 bases from J, leaving 7 bases between. The CDR3 loop spans 14 amino acids. Germline assignment: CDR1 MNHNY and CDR2 SVGAGI (reference sequence). CDR3 protein: CASSYMSPGNTIYF. DNA for the CDR3: TGTGCCAGCAGTTACATGTCGCCTGGAAACACCATATATTTT.

This clonotype was seen only a few times. The rearrangement joins TRBV19 to TRBJ2-5; D is undetermined. The CDR3 has 13 residues. The V and J ends lost 1 base and 4 bases respectively, with 7 bases between them. CDR1 LNHDA and CDR2 SQIVND come from the germline V gene (reference sequence). CDR3 protein: CASSIGDLETQYF. In nucleotides, the CDR3 is TGTGCCAGTAGTATAGGTGATTTAGAGACCCAGTACTTC.

The J gene is TRBJ1-2, the V gene TRBV9; 10 bases agree with TRBD1. Unmatched junction bases numbered 12, after V lost 3 bases and J lost 4 bases. Germline assignment: CDR1 SGDLS and CDR2 YYNGEE. The CDR3 consists of 17 residues. The DNA of the CDR3 is TGTGCCAGCAGCGCGAACCGGGACAGGGGTCAGGGCTATGGCTACACCTTC. Residues: CASSANRDRGQGYGYTF.

The genes are TRBV4-1 and TRBJ1-6; 9 nucleotides agree with TRBD1. V gave up 1 base and J gave up 0 bases; unmatched junction bases: 7. Germline V gene lookup returns CDR1 MGHRA and CDR2 YSYEKL. CDR3 length: 19 amino acids. CDR3 loop: CASSQVGGTGSSYNSPLHF. The CDR3 coding sequence is TGCGCCAGCAGCCAAGTCGGAGGGACAGGGAGCTCCTATAATTCACCCCTCCACTTT.

This chain's CDR3 is CSVDKNTGELFF. The CDR3 region has the DNA TGCAGCGTCGACAAGAACACCGGGGAGCTGTTTTTT. This chain uses TRBV29-1 with TRBJ2-2; D gene unclear. Germline-derived CDR1 and CDR2 are SQVTM and ANQGSEA. V gave up 6 bases and J gave up 1 base, with 6 bases separating them. The length of the CDR3 is 12 residues.

This clonotype was observed many times. The chain uses TRBV7-9 and TRBJ2-2, with 7 nucleotides matching TRBD2. The CDR3 extends over 18 amino acids. CDR1 SEHNR and CDR2 FQNEAQ come from the germline V gene (reference sequence). V shed 5 bases, J shed 2 bases, and the junction held 14 bases outside the gene matches. This CDR3 is CASSPRVAGLVNTGELFF. The CDR3 DNA is TGTGCCAGCAGCCCCAGAGTGGCCGGACTAGTAAACACCGGGGAGCTGTTTTTT.

The chain joins TRBV11-2 to TRBJ2-7; TRBD1 aligns across 9 bases. Germline V lookup: CDR1 SGHAT, CDR2 FQNNGV. After removal of 4 bases from V and 0 bases from J, the junction contained 4 bases not matched to a gene. The CDR3 covers 15 residues. The DNA of the CDR3 is TGTGCCAGCAGCTCGGACAGGGGCTTCTCCTACGAGCAGTACTTC. Translated, it gives CASSSDRGFSYEQYF.

A note on this clonotype: Germline and junction disagree at one end, which may indicate a read error. This sequence joins TRBV28 and TRBJ2-7; 8 bases are shared with TRBD1. This CDR3 spans 12 amino acids. Germline-derived CDR1 and CDR2 are MDHEN and SYDVKM. The CDR3 bases are TGTGCCAGCAGTCTACAGGGGGACGAGCAGTCCTTC. Translation: CASSLQGDEQSF.